The 5 T cell receptor beta chains in this list originate from one sample, sequenced in a study of shared clonotypes between healthy human individuals. Sequenced by immunoSEQ multiplex PCR; TCRdb stores in-frame clones only, minus some. Found here are a few hundred thousand clones, more than 70% of them singletons; the top ten hold approximately 12%. The sample was PBMCs. Every receptor here comes from a woman between 35 and 50 years old in good health. Some clones in this sample may be carry-over from other donors' samples.

V and J are TRBV5-4 and TRBJ2-1, with 10 bases aligning to TRBD2. J was trimmed by 10 bases and V by 0 bases; bases with no gene match: 4. Per the germline V gene, CDR1 is SGHNT and CDR2 is YYREEE (reference sequence). The CDR3 has 14 amino acids. CDR3 amino acids: CASSLEQREGEQFF. DNA of the CDR3: TGTGCCAGCAGCTTGGAGCAGCGGGAGGGCGAGCAGTTCTTC.

The chain recombines TRBV18 with TRBJ2-7; TRBD1 agrees at 7 bases. The CDR3 has 15 residues. Per the germline V gene, CDR1 is KGHSH and CDR2 is LQKENI. The V segment lost 3 bases and the J segment 6 bases; nucleotides outside the gene matches: 11. The CDR3, as DNA: TGTGCCAGCTCACCCGCACACCAGGGGGTGGGCGAGCAGTACTTC. Translated, it gives CASSPAHQGVGEQYF.

The CDR3 DNA is TGTGCCAGCAGTTTGGCAGGGACTCTAGCTGGAAACACCATATATTTT. Protein: CASSLAGTLAGNTIYF. J is TRBJ1-3 and V is TRBV28, with a tentative D call TRBD1 (5 bases). Germline V gene sequence: CDR1 MDHEN, CDR2 SYDVKM. The ends were cut back, 3 bases at V and 2 bases at J, with 14 bases in the middle. The CDR3 has 16 amino acids.

As to this clone: A far larger clone lies a single base away; this is likely a read error. The V gene is TRBV6-6, the J gene TRBJ2-7, with 9 bases matching TRBD1. Trimming cost V 6 bases and J 5 bases; bases outside gene matches: 11. Germline-derived CDR1 and CDR2 are MNHNY and SVGAGI (reference sequence). The CDR3 has 15 amino acids. Here the CDR3 reads CASRPDRGGGHEQYF. DNA of the CDR3: TGTGCCAGCAGACCAGACAGGGGGGGAGGCCACGAGCAGTACTTC.

This chain connects TRBV7-3 to TRBJ2-2, with D possibly TRBD2 on 5 matching bases. V was clipped by 5 bases and J by 5 bases, with 21 bases between them. Germline V gene sequence: CDR1 SGHTA, CDR2 FQGTGA. The length of the CDR3 is 17 residues. The CDR3 sequence: CASSPRTVPDPTGELFF. CDR3 DNA sequence: TGTGCCAGCAGCCCGCGGACTGTACCGGACCCAACCGGGGAGCTGTTTTTT.